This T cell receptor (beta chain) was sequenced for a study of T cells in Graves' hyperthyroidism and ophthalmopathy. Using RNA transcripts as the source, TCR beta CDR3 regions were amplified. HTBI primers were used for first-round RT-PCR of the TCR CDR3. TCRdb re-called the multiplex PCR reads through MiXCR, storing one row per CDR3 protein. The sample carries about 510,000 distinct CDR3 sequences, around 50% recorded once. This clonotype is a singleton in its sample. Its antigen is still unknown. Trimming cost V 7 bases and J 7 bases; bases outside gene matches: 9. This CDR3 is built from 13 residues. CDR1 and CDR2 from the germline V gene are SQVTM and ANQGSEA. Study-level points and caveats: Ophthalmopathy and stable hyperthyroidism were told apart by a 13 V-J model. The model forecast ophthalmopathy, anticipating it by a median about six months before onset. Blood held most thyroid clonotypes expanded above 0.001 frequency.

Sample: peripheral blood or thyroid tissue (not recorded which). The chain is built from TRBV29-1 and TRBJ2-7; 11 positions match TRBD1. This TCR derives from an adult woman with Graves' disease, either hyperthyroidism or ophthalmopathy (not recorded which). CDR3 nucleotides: TGCAGCGCAAGGACAGGGGGCGCGGGGGAGCAGTACTTC. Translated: CSARTGGAGEQYF.